A single sample is the source of the 25 T cell receptor beta chains below, sequenced in a study of T-cell reconstitution after alpha-beta-depleted transplantation in children. Unique molecular identifiers tagged the TCRbeta library. From the PCR reads, TCRdb called clonotypes with MiXCR, one entry per CDR3 protein. The table has 500,000 to 600,000 distinct CDR3 sequences, about a quarter seen once. The sequencing used PBMCs, collected before TCRalphabeta/CD19-depleted stem cell transplant. Receptor source: a boy younger than two with Wiskott-Aldrich syndrome, due to receive a stem cell transplant.

The chain recombines TRBV10-3 with TRBJ2-2, with D possibly being TRBD2 (5 bases). With 8 bases removed from V and 2 bases from J, the gap between germline ends came to 9 bases. From germline, CDR1 is ENHRY and CDR2 SYGVKD. CDR3 length: 13 residues. The CDR3: CAIGEINTGELFF. CDR3 sequence (DNA): TGTGCCATCGGGGAGATAAACACCGGGGAGCTGTTTTTT.

This clonotype was seen only a few times. The chain employs TRBV6-7 and TRBJ2-7; 9 bases are shared with TRBD1. TRBV6-7 counts as an open reading frame of uncertain function. V shed 1 base, J shed 3 bases, and the junction held 16 bases outside the gene matches. The CDR3 has 19 residues. CDR3 residues: CASSYCSSLRDRESYEQYF. Written as DNA, the CDR3 is TGTGCCAGCAGTTACTGCTCTTCACTCCGGGACAGGGAAAGCTACGAGCAGTACTTC.

This clonotype has more than one count but fewer than ten. V and J are TRBV7-8 and TRBJ2-1; 9 bases are shared with TRBD2. Germline V gene data show CDR1 as SGHVS and CDR2 as FQNEAQ. The CDR3 covers 14 residues. The ends lost 2 bases at V and 11 bases at J; junction bases unmatched: 7. In DNA, the CDR3 is TGTGCCAGCAGCTTAACCATAGCGGGAGAGAAGCAGTTCTTC. This sequence encodes CASSLTIAGEKQFF.

V gene TRBV2 combines with J gene TRBJ2-3; D perhaps matches TRBD1 (6 bases). The CDR3 totals 13 residues. The germline CDR1 and CDR2 sequences are SNHLY and FYNNEI. Deletions cut 4 bases from V and 7 bases from J, with 12 bases between. DNA of the CDR3: TGTGCCAGCAGTGGAGCCGGGACATATACGCAGTATTTT. Its protein product is CASSGAGTYTQYF.

V is TRBV5-1 and J is TRBJ2-1, with 7 positions matching TRBD1. The V gene's germline CDR1 is SGHRS and CDR2 YFSETQ. The CDR3 loop spans 15 amino acids. J lost 6 bases, V lost 6 bases, and 12 bases had no gene match. DNA for the CDR3: TGCGCCAGCACCCCTGGGACAGCTCTTCTCAATGAGCAGTTCTTC. This codes for CASTPGTALLNEQFF.

The gene calls are TRBV27 and TRBJ2-1; tentative D call: TRBD1 (5 bases). CDR1 MNHEY and CDR2 SMNVEV come from the germline V gene (reference sequence). V lost 2 bases and J 9 bases, leaving 23 bases between the germline ends. The CDR3 runs 17 residues. CDR3 in DNA: TGTGCCAGCAGTTTACAGGTCCCAACAGGAGCCGACGCTGAGCAGTTCTTC. It translates to CASSLQVPTGADAEQFF.

This clonotype occurred a few times. This chain joins TRBV4-1 and TRBJ2-7, with TRBD1 matching 9 bases. Germline CDR1 reads MGHRA; CDR2 reads YSYEKL. The CDR3 is 14 amino acids. The ends lost 3 bases at V and 3 bases at J; junction bases unmatched: 3. The CDR3 bases are TGCGCCAGCAGCCACGGGACAGGGAGCTACGAGCAGTACTTC. Its protein product is CASSHGTGSYEQYF.

This chain connects TRBV5-1 to TRBJ2-1, with 11 positions matching TRBD2. CDR1 and CDR2 (germline): SGHRS, YFSETQ. The CDR3 length is 17 residues. After removal of 3 bases from V and 6 bases from J, the junction contained 11 bases not matched to a gene. This chain's CDR3 is CASSWGLTSGRGNEQFF. In DNA, the CDR3 is TGCGCCAGCAGCTGGGGGCTCACTAGCGGGAGAGGCAATGAGCAGTTCTTC.

The chain carries TRBV20-1 and TRBJ2-1; 9 bases agree with TRBD2. The V segment lost 0 bases and the J segment 0 bases; nucleotides outside the gene matches: 12. The germline CDR1 and CDR2 sequences are DFQATT and SNEGSKA (reference sequence). This CDR3 has 19 amino acids. The CDR3: CSARDLASGTHGSYNEQFF. The CDR3 nucleotides read TGCAGTGCTAGAGATTTGGCTAGCGGGACCCACGGCTCCTACAATGAGCAGTTCTTC.

The rearrangement joins TRBV12-3 or TRBV12-4 to TRBJ2-6; D remains ambiguous. The CDR3 is 15 residues long. V was clipped by 6 bases and J by 0 bases, with 9 bases between them. CDR3 bases: TGTGCCAGCAGCCGCCGTGGCTCTGGGGCCAACGTCCTGACTTTC. As protein: CASSRRGSGANVLTF.

The V call is TRBV14, the J call TRBJ2-7, with a possible D match to TRBD1 (6 bases). V was trimmed by 4 bases and J by 4 bases, leaving 20 bases between them. Germline V gene sequence: CDR1 SGHDN, CDR2 FVKESK. The length of the CDR3 is 16 residues. The CDR3 DNA reads TGTGCCAGCAGCCCCGTTAACCCGGGACAACATTACGAGCAGTACTTC. It translates to CASSPVNPGQHYEQYF.

V usage is TRBV10-3 and J usage is TRBJ2-1, with 8 bases fitting TRBD2. This CDR3 comprises 17 residues. The V gene's germline CDR1 is ENHRY and CDR2 SYGVKD. Unmatched junction bases numbered 6, after V lost 2 bases and J lost 0 bases. The CDR3 DNA reads as TGTGCCATCAGTGAGCCAGGACTAGCCAGCTCCTACAATGAGCAGTTCTTC. Translating gives CAISEPGLASSYNEQFF.

V is TRBV7-9 and J is TRBJ1-6, with 9 bases that match TRBD1. The CDR3 runs 12 residues. V was pared by 3 bases and J by 14 bases, with 2 bases of the junction left unmatched. CDR1 and CDR2 from the germline V gene are SEHNR and FQNEAQ (reference sequence). The DNA of the CDR3 is TGTGCCAGCAGCTTTACAGGGGGCACCCTCCACTTT. It yields the protein CASSFTGGTLHF.

The chain joins TRBV5-1 to TRBJ2-3; TRBD2 matches at 15 bases. Germline lookup yields CDR1 SGHRS and CDR2 YFSETQ. V lost 4 bases and J lost 3; bases outside the gene matches: 3. There are 16 residues in the CDR3. In nucleotides, the CDR3 is TGCGCCAGCAGCGAGGGACTAGCGGGAGGAACAGATACGCAGTATTTT. It encodes CASSEGLAGGTDTQYF.

The rearrangement uses TRBV5-1 and TRBJ1-5; tentatively, D is TRBD1 (5 bases). With 3 bases removed from V and 7 bases from J, the gap between germline ends came to 14 bases. The length of the CDR3 is 14 residues. Germline CDR1 SGHRS, CDR2 YFSETQ. The CDR3 here is CASSSSGEGQPQHF. CDR3 coding DNA: TGCGCCAGCAGCTCCTCGGGGGAGGGACAGCCCCAGCATTTT.

The V call is TRBV4-1, the J call TRBJ1-4; tentative D call: TRBD1 (5 bases). This CDR3 has 17 residues. V dropped 0 bases and J dropped 0 bases, with 11 bases sitting between them. CDR1 MGHRA and CDR2 YSYEKL come from the germline V gene. The CDR3 here is CASSQDLRGATNEKLFF. The CDR3 DNA is TGCGCCAGCAGCCAAGATTTACGGGGCGCAACTAATGAAAAACTGTTTTTT.

This clonotype was seen only a few times. Written as DNA, the CDR3 is TGTGCCAGCAGTAGCCGGACCATCACCGGGGAGCTGTTTTTT. This codes for CASSSRTITGELFF. V gene TRBV27 combines with J gene TRBJ2-2; D is unclear. This CDR3 comprises 14 residues. V gave up 5 bases and J gave up 4 bases, with 11 bases separating them. Germline-derived CDR1 and CDR2 are MNHEY and SMNVEV (reference sequence).

The chain links TRBV6-5 to TRBJ2-2, with 10 positions matching TRBD2. The J segment lost 5 bases and the V segment lost 2 bases, leaving 8 bases of the junction unmatched. The CDR3 runs 17 residues. Germline CDR1 is MNHEY and CDR2 is SVGAGI. CDR3: CASSYRLAGVSTGELFF. In nucleotides, the CDR3 is TGTGCCAGCAGTTACAGGCTAGCGGGAGTATCTACCGGGGAGCTGTTTTTT.

V usage is TRBV29-1 and J usage is TRBJ2-3, with D perhaps TRBD1 (6 bases). Germline V lookup: CDR1 SQVTM, CDR2 ANQGSEA. The CDR3 loop spans 12 amino acids. Trimming pared 6 bases from V and 4 bases from J, leaving 11 bases between. The CDR3 spells CSVTTGPDTQYF. The CDR3 bases are TGCAGCGTCACTACAGGGCCAGATACGCAGTATTTT.

This chain's CDR3 is CATSEPTGSGYTF. DNA for the CDR3: TGTGCCACCAGTGAACCTACAGGGAGTGGCTACACCTTC. V gene TRBV24-1 combines with J gene TRBJ1-2; D is possibly TRBD1 (6 bases). The ends were cut back, 4 bases at V and 7 bases at J, with 12 bases in the middle. Per germline, CDR1 KGHDR and CDR2 SFDVKD. The CDR3 contains 13 residues.

This clonotype was detected many times. The rearrangement links TRBV7-2 to TRBJ2-3; no definite D call. The CDR3 has 15 amino acids. Germline CDR1 is SGHTA and CDR2 is FQGNSA. Trimming pared 4 bases from V and 1 base from J, leaving 12 bases between. The CDR3: CASSSTVSGTDTQYF. The DNA for the CDR3 is TGTGCCAGCAGCTCGACCGTCTCCGGCACAGATACGCAGTATTTT.

This chain connects TRBV5-1 to TRBJ2-1; D is perhaps TRBD2 (6 bases). From germline, CDR1 is SGHRS and CDR2 YFSETQ. The CDR3 extends over 15 amino acids. V lost 0 bases to trimming and J lost 6 bases, with 13 bases between them. The CDR3 sequence is CASSLELLAINEQFF. The CDR3 DNA is TGCGCCAGCAGCTTGGAGTTGCTAGCGATCAATGAGCAGTTCTTC.

This clonotype was recorded many times. This chain connects TRBV5-1 to TRBJ2-1; TRBD2 agrees at 9 bases. This CDR3 comprises 16 residues. Looked up from germline, CDR1 is SGHRS and CDR2 is YFSETQ. Unmatched junction bases numbered 5, after V lost 0 bases and J lost 4 bases. The CDR3 spells CASSLVASGNYNEQFF. CDR3 DNA: TGCGCCAGCAGCTTGGTCGCTAGCGGGAATTACAATGAGCAGTTCTTC.

The chain has TRBV5-1 and TRBJ2-7; 15 positions agree with TRBD2. CDR1 and CDR2 (germline): SGHRS, YFSETQ. The CDR3 is 16 residues long. V lost 4 bases to trimming and J lost 2 bases; unmatched junction nucleotides: 4. As DNA, the CDR3 is TGCGCCAGCAGCCCGGGACTAGCGGGAGGAGCCTACGAGCAGTACTTC. It yields the protein CASSPGLAGGAYEQYF.

This clonotype was detected ten times or more. CDR3 coding DNA: TGTGCCAGCAGCGTCATACCTCCAGATACGCAGTATTTT. As protein: CASSVIPPDTQYF. The V gene is TRBV9, the J gene TRBJ2-3, with D unresolved. CDR1 and CDR2 from the germline V gene are SGDLS and YYNGEE. CDR3 length: 13 amino acids. V was trimmed by 2 bases and J by 4 bases, leaving 8 bases between them.